These 8 T cell receptor beta chains were sequenced from one sample in a study of blood T cell repertoires in COVID-19. Some clones are missing from TCRdb's copy, which holds only in-frame ones; the method was immunoSEQ multiplex PCR. The table includes 120,000 or so clones, more than 80% detected once. Sample: peripheral blood. All receptors derive from a man aged 40-55 years with acute or convalescent COVID-19.

The chain uses TRBV6-6 and TRBJ1-1, with D possibly matching TRBD1 (6 bases). V was pared by 4 bases and J by 11 bases, with 14 bases between. From germline, CDR1 is MNHNY and CDR2 SVGAGI (reference sequence). There are 12 residues in the CDR3. The CDR3 protein is CASSLRGSPAFF. Here the CDR3 DNA reads TGTGCCAGCAGTTTAAGGGGGTCCCCGGCTTTCTTT.

V and J are TRBV11-2 and TRBJ1-1; 7 positions agree with TRBD1. This CDR3 contains 15 residues. CDR1 and CDR2 from the germline V gene are SGHAT and FQNNGV. With V trimmed by 5 bases and J by 1 base, 7 bases remained unmatched. CDR3 in DNA: TGTGCCAGCAGCGAAATGACAGGGTCGAACACTGAAGCTTTCTTT. This translates into CASSEMTGSNTEAFF.

There are a few counts of this clone. This chain uses TRBV6-5 with TRBJ1-5, with TRBD1 as a possible D gene (6 bases). The CDR3 runs 14 residues. Germline values: CDR1 MNHEY, CDR2 SVGAGI. With 6 bases removed from V and 2 bases from J, the gap between germline ends came to 11 bases. The chain's CDR3 is CASSQGFRNQPQHF. The CDR3 bases are TGTGCCAGCAGCCAGGGGTTTCGCAATCAGCCCCAGCATTTT.

CDR3 DNA: TGTGCCAGCAGTGACTGGAGCGGGAGGGCCCATAATGAGCAGTTCTTC. Translated: CASSDWSGRAHNEQFF. The chain uses TRBV6-4 and TRBJ2-1; 10 bases map to TRBD2. This CDR3 region has 16 residues. The germline V gene encodes CDR1 MRHNA and CDR2 SNTAGT. V lost 1 base and J lost 7; bases outside the gene matches: 7.

The J gene is TRBJ1-1, the V gene TRBV12-3 or TRBV12-4; D is possibly TRBD1 (5 bases). This CDR3 spans 13 amino acids. Between the trimmed V and J ends, which lost 4 bases and 5 bases, there was a span of 11 bases. The CDR3 loop reads CASSWQGRTEAFF. As DNA, the CDR3 is TGTGCCAGCAGTTGGCAGGGAAGGACTGAAGCTTTCTTT.

This clone has just one count. The genes are TRBV3-1 (or the pseudogene TRBV3-2) and TRBJ2-5, with 9 positions matching TRBD2. The CDR3 contains 17 residues. Losses at the gene ends were 0 bases for V and 3 bases for J; bases not matched to a gene: 8. Germline loops: CDR1 LGHDT, CDR2 YNNKEL (reference sequence). This CDR3 is CASSQDNWREGEETQYF. In DNA, the CDR3 is TGTGCCAGCAGCCAAGATAACTGGCGGGAGGGGGAAGAGACCCAGTACTTC.

V and J are TRBV3-1 (or the pseudogene TRBV3-2) and TRBJ2-1, with a weak D call TRBD1 (5 bases). Trimming removed 0 bases from V and 5 bases from J, with 14 bases in between. The V gene's germline CDR1 is LGHDT and CDR2 YNNKEL (reference sequence). The CDR3 consists of 16 residues. The CDR3 here is CASSQDPAGWDNEQFF. The CDR3, as DNA: TGTGCCAGCAGCCAAGATCCAGCAGGGTGGGACAATGAGCAGTTCTTC.

This chain joins TRBV19 and TRBJ1-1; possible D gene TRBD1, 6 bases. The CDR3 has 13 amino acids. The germline V gene encodes CDR1 LNHDA and CDR2 SQIVND (reference sequence). V was clipped by 3 bases and J by 1 base, with 6 bases between them. DNA of the CDR3: TGTGCCAGTAGTATGGGACAGAACACTGAAGCTTTCTTT. Translating it yields CASSMGQNTEAFF. The entire variable domain, with the rest obtained from reference TRBV19 and TRBJ1-1, is as follows: DGGITQSPKYLFRKEGQNVTLSCEQNLNHDAMYWYRQDPGQGLRLIYYSQIVNDFQKGDIAEGYSVSREKKESFPLTVTSAQKNPTAFYLCASSMGQNTEAFFGQGTRLTVV.